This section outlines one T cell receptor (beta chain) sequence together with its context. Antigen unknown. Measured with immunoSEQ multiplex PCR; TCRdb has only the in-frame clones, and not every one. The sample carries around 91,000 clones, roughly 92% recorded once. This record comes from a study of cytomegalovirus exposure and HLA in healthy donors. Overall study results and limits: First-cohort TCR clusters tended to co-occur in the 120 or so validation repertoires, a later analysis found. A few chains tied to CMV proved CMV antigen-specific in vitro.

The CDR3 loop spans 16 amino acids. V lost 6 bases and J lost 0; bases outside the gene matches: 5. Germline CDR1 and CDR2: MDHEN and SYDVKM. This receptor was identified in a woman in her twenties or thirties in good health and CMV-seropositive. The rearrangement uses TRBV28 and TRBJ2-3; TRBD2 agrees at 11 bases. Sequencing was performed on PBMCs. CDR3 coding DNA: TGTGCCAGCAGGGGACTAGCGGAAACTAGCACAGATACGCAGTATTTT. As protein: CASRGLAETSTDTQYF.